Shown below are 18 T cell receptor beta chains from a single sample sequenced in a study of glioma-infiltrating T cells. TCR alpha and beta CDR3 regions were amplified from RNA using iRepertoire nested multiplex PCR. TCRdb re-called the multiplex PCR reads with MiXCR, one entry per CDR3 protein. The sample consists of over 15,000 distinct CDR3 sequences, roughly 60% of them appearing once. Sequenced: glioma tissue, nonneoplastic brain tissue, or PBMCs (not recorded which). The receptors were gathered from a human donor with low-grade glioma or glioblastoma, undergoing nonglioma brain surgery, or in good health (not recorded which).

V is TRBV6-9 and J is TRBJ1-3, with D possibly being TRBD1 (6 bases). CDR3 size: 16 residues. Trimming took off 4 bases at V and 0 bases at J, with 13 bases between the two ends. The V gene's germline CDR1 is MNHGY and CDR2 SVAAGI. Here the CDR3 DNA reads TGTGCCAGCAGTTTCCGACAGGAGCCCTCTGGAAACACCATATATTTT. Residues: CASSFRQEPSGNTIYF.

This clonotype has a handful of counts. V and J are TRBV20-1 and TRBJ1-5; D gene unclear. The V gene's germline CDR1 is DFQATT and CDR2 SNEGSKA (reference sequence). The V gene lost 3 bases and the J gene lost 1 base, with 4 bases spanning the gap. The CDR3 sequence is 12 residues long. The CDR3 DNA reads TGCAGTGCTAGGAGGAGCAATCAGCCCCAGCATTTT. Translated: CSARRSNQPQHF.

Regarding this clonotype: This sequence may be a read error, since a much larger clone differs from it by one base. The rearrangement uses TRBV2 and TRBJ1-6; D possibly corresponds to TRBD1 (5 bases). Germline V gene sequence: CDR1 SNHLY, CDR2 FYNNEI. V lost 3 bases, J lost 8 bases, and 14 bases lay in between. The CDR3 loop spans 15 amino acids. CDR3 sequence: CASSDRGVWYSPLHF. The CDR3 DNA sequence: TGTGCCAGCAGTGATCGGGGGGTCTGGTATTCACCCCTCCACTTT.

In this sample, this clonotype turned up once. One junction end disagrees with the germline gene, perhaps due to a read error. This rearrangement joins TRBV6-2 or TRBV6-3 to TRBJ2-3; 10 nucleotides align to TRBD2. Germline lookup yields CDR1 MNHEY and CDR2 SVGEGT. The CDR3 contains 16 residues. CDR3 sequence: CATSDPTSGHTDTQYF. The DNA of the CDR3 is TGTGCCACCAGTGACCCGACTAGCGGGCATACAGATACGCAGTATTTT.

This rearrangement joins TRBV6-2 or TRBV6-3 to TRBJ1-5; 12 bases agree with TRBD1. With 5 bases clipped from V and 6 bases from J, the junction kept 5 bases outside the gene matches. Germline V CDR1 and CDR2: MNHEY, SVGEGT. The CDR3 is made up of 15 amino acids. DNA for the CDR3: TGTGCCAGCAGTGACCGGGACAGGGGGCTTCAGCCCCAGCATTTT. This codes for CASSDRDRGLQPQHF.

The V gene is TRBV6-1, the J gene TRBJ2-2, with D uncertain. Per the germline V gene, CDR1 is MNHNS and CDR2 is SASEGT. This CDR3 is built from 12 residues. V lost 5 bases and J 7 bases, leaving 8 bases between the germline ends. The CDR3 DNA sequence: TGTGCCAGCAGTCCTAGATTCGGGGAGCTGTTTTTT. This codes for CASSPRFGELFF.

V usage is TRBV15 and J usage is TRBJ1-1, with 7 nucleotides matching TRBD1. The CDR3 is 14 residues long. Germline V gene data show CDR1 as LNHNV and CDR2 as YYDKDF (reference sequence). The junction had 4 bases not matched to a gene; V was cut back by 5 bases and J by 1 base. CDR3 loop: CATSERQGNTEAFF. The CDR3 bases are TGTGCCACCAGCGAAAGACAGGGGAACACTGAAGCTTTCTTT.

The table lists this clonotype with a few counts. This chain uses TRBV4-1 with TRBJ1-2, with D uncertain. CDR1 is MGHRA and CDR2 is YSYEKL in the germline V gene. The CDR3 loop spans 13 amino acids. V was pared by 0 bases and J by 5 bases, with 7 bases between. The CDR3 reads CASSQELSYGYTF. CDR3 DNA: TGCGCCAGCAGCCAAGAGCTCTCTTATGGCTACACCTTC.

By sample fraction, this clonotype is medium-sized. The chain recombines TRBV7-3 with TRBJ2-3; the D gene is possibly TRBD2 (5 bases). V lost 4 bases and J lost 5, with 16 bases in between. This CDR3 is built from 15 residues. Germline V gives CDR1 SGHTA, CDR2 FQGTGA. In DNA, the CDR3 is TGTGCCAGCAGCTCAGGACTTACTGGAAAAGATACGCAGTATTTT. Translation: CASSSGLTGKDTQYF.

About this clonotype: Relative to the germline gene, one junction end is altered; a read error may explain this. The V gene is TRBV20-1, the J gene TRBJ1-1; a possible D gene is TRBD1 (5 bases). Looked up from germline, CDR1 is DFQATT and CDR2 is SNEGSKA (reference sequence). The CDR3 contains 13 residues. This CDR3 reads CSARGQTIHEASF. CDR3 coding DNA: TGCAGTGCTAGAGGACAGACAATTCATGAAGCTTCCTTT.

The gene calls are TRBV27 and TRBJ1-6, with D uncertain. The CDR3 has 13 amino acids. CDR1 and CDR2 from the germline V gene are MNHEY and SMNVEV (reference sequence). Trimming left V 0 bases short and J 12 bases short, with 9 bases between. The CDR3 sequence is CASSLSVRGPLHF. The CDR3 DNA is TGTGCCAGCAGTTTATCGGTCCGTGGACCCCTCCACTTT.

V gene TRBV6-2 or TRBV6-3 combines with J gene TRBJ2-7; D might be TRBD1 (6 bases). This CDR3 has 11 amino acids. The germline gives CDR1 MNHEY, CDR2 SVGEGT. V shed 4 bases and J shed 7 bases, with 8 bases lying between them. The CDR3 spells CASSSGTEQYF. The DNA of the CDR3 is TGTGCCAGCAGTTCCGGGACAGAGCAGTACTTC.

This clonotype was counted between two and nine times. The CDR3 coding sequence is TGTGCCACCAGCAGAGATTCCCCCTGGGCGCGCAGCTACGAGCAGTACTTC. This sequence encodes CATSRDSPWARSYEQYF. The genes are TRBV15 and TRBJ2-7; the D is unclear. The CDR3 has 17 residues. V gave up 0 bases and J gave up 3 bases, with 18 bases separating them. Per the germline V gene, CDR1 is LNHNV and CDR2 is YYDKDF (reference sequence).

To note about this clonotype: The junction does not match germline at one end; this may be a read error. The rearrangement uses TRBV6-1 and TRBJ2-7; D is possibly TRBD1 (6 bases). This CDR3 spans 11 amino acids. CDR1 MNHNS and CDR2 SASEGT come from the germline V gene. Here the CDR3 DNA reads TGTGCCAACAGGAACAGGGTCGAGCTGTACTTC. Protein: CANRNRVELYF.

V gene TRBV28 combines with J gene TRBJ1-1; D gene ambiguous. Germline V lookup: CDR1 MDHEN, CDR2 SYDVKM. The CDR3 totals 14 residues. In DNA, the CDR3 is TGTGCGACGATTCGACCGCGGGGGAACACTGAAGCTTTCTTT. Translated: CATIRPRGNTEAFF. The whole variable domain, filled in from reference TRBV28 and TRBJ1-1, reads DVKVTQSSRYLVKRTGEKVFLECVQDMDHENMFWYRQDPGLGLRLIYFSYDVKMKEKGDIPEGYSVSREKKERFSLILESASTNQTSMYLCATIRPRGNTEAFFGQGTRLTVV.

This rearrangement joins TRBV6-2 or TRBV6-3 to TRBJ2-1, with 12 bases identical to TRBD2. In germline, CDR1 is MNHEY, CDR2 SVGEGT. V shed 0 bases, J shed 7 bases, and the junction held 7 bases outside the gene matches. CDR3 length: 17 residues. This chain's CDR3 is CASSYSLLAGGRNEQFF. The DNA for the CDR3 is TGTGCCAGCAGTTACTCATTGCTAGCGGGGGGGAGGAATGAGCAGTTCTTC.

The chain joins TRBV4-2 to TRBJ1-5; D is perhaps TRBD1 (5 bases). Deletions cut 3 bases from V and 1 base from J, with 10 bases between. The length of the CDR3 is 15 residues. The germline V gene has CDR1 LGHNA and CDR2 YNFKEQ. The CDR3 DNA is TGTGCCAGCAGCCAGGGGGTTAGCAGCAATCAGCCCCAGCATTTT. Protein product: CASSQGVSSNQPQHF.

This clonotype was seen just once. The chain is built from TRBV20-1 and TRBJ1-2; TRBD1 aligns across 10 bases. The CDR3 sequence is 16 residues long. Germline CDR1 is DFQATT and CDR2 is SNEGSKA (reference sequence). With V trimmed by 1 base and J by 4 bases, 9 bases remained unmatched. In DNA form, the CDR3 reads TGCAGTGCTAGAGTCCCCCGGACAGGGGGGGTCTATGGCTACACCTTC. Translated, it gives CSARVPRTGGVYGYTF.